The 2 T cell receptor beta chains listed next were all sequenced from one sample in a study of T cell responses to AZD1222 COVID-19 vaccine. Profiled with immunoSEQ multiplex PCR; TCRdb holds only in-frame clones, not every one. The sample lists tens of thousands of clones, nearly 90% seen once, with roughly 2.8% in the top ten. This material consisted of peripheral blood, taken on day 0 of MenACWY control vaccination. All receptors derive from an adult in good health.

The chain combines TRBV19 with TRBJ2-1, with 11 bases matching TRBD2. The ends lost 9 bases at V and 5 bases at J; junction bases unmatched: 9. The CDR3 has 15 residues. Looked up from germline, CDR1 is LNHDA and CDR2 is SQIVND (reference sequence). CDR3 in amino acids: CASTIAGGPNNEQFF. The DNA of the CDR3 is TGTGCCAGCACTATAGCGGGGGGGCCGAACAATGAGCAGTTCTTC.

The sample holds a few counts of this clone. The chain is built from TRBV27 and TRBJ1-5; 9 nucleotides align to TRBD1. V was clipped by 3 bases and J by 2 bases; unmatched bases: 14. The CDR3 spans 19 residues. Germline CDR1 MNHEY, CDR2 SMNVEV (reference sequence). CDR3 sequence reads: CASSLHRDRDFLGNQPQHF. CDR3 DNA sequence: TGTGCCAGCAGTTTGCACCGGGACAGGGACTTTTTGGGCAATCAGCCCCAGCATTTT.